These T cell receptor beta chains were read from a single sample in a study of regulatory T cells in long-lasting Graves disease. TCRdb redid the calling of the multiplex PCR reads with MiXCR, one entry per CDR3 protein. The table has over 450,000 distinct CDR3 sequences, around a fifth seen once. The source was peripheral blood mononuclear cells (PBMCs), collected when the disease was refractory, from a patient treated with antithyroid drugs. Every receptor here comes from a female donor with Graves disease. Each CDR3 is given with its conserved first and last residue. Each record gives: clone size, D gene, J gene, V gene, CDR3 protein, CDR3 DNA. A D gene is named only where the DNA matches it firmly. Only part of the rows carry a size: once, few, many, or a class if the clone is expanded.

clone_size: many; d_call: NA; j_call: TRBJ2-5; v_call: TRBV7-8; cdr3_aa: CASSPMGSEETQYF; cdr3_nt: TGTGCCAGCAGCCCCATGGGATCCGAAGAGACCCAGTACTTC
clone_size: few; d_call: TRBD2; j_call: TRBJ2-7; v_call: TRBV20-1; cdr3_aa: CSARATSGFTYEQYF; cdr3_nt: TGCAGTGCCAGAGCGACTAGCGGGTTCACCTACGAGCAGTACTTC
clone_size: many; d_call: NA; j_call: TRBJ2-7; v_call: TRBV27; cdr3_aa: CASSGQGPGQYF; cdr3_nt: TGTGCCAGCAGTGGGCAGGGCCCCGGGCAGTACTTC
clone_size: NA; d_call: NA; j_call: TRBJ2-6; v_call: TRBV14; cdr3_aa: CASSQGAGSGANVLTF; cdr3_nt: TGTGCCAGCAGCCAAGGTGCAGGGTCTGGGGCCAACGTCCTGACTTTC
clone_size: NA; d_call: NA; j_call: TRBJ2-3; v_call: TRBV14; cdr3_aa: CASSQARILSTDTQYF; cdr3_nt: TGTGCCAGCAGCCAAGCGAGGATCCTCAGCACAGATACGCAGTATTTT
clone_size: NA; d_call: NA; j_call: TRBJ2-3; v_call: TRBV11-2; cdr3_aa: CASSLTEGTDTQYF; cdr3_nt: TGTGCCAGCAGCTTAACGGAGGGCACAGATACGCAGTATTTT
clone_size: NA; d_call: TRBD1; j_call: TRBJ2-2; v_call: TRBV6-1; cdr3_aa: CATGTGGTGELFF; cdr3_nt: TGTGCCACCGGGACAGGGGGGACCGGGGAGCTGTTTTTT
clone_size: few; d_call: TRBD1; j_call: TRBJ2-3; v_call: TRBV11-2; cdr3_aa: CASSLGPSSGQRTDTQYF; cdr3_nt: TGTGCCAGCAGCTTAGGGCCTTCGTCGGGACAGCGCACAGATACGCAGTATTTT
clone_size: many; d_call: TRBD1; j_call: TRBJ2-5; v_call: TRBV12-3/TRBV12-4; cdr3_aa: CASRPRQGGETQYF; cdr3_nt: TGTGCCAGCAGGCCACGACAGGGGGGAGAGACCCAGTACTTC
clone_size: many; d_call: TRBD1; j_call: TRBJ1-2; v_call: TRBV19; cdr3_aa: CASSLDESGGYGYTF; cdr3_nt: TGTGCCAGTAGCCTTGACGAATCAGGGGGTTATGGCTACACCTTC
clone_size: few; d_call: NA; j_call: TRBJ2-5; v_call: TRBV24-1; cdr3_aa: CATSDFEDGQLFQETQYF; cdr3_nt: TGTGCCACCAGTGATTTTGAGGACGGACAGCTATTCCAAGAGACCCAGTACTTC
clone_size: few; d_call: NA; j_call: TRBJ2-4; v_call: TRBV6-1; cdr3_aa: CASSEAGWLENIQYF; cdr3_nt: TGTGCCAGCAGTGAAGCGGGTTGGTTGGAAAACATTCAGTACTTC
clone_size: many; d_call: NA; j_call: TRBJ1-1; v_call: TRBV11-2; cdr3_aa: CASTFSEGVGTEAFF; cdr3_nt: TGTGCCAGCACCTTCTCAGAGGGCGTAGGCACTGAAGCTTTCTTT
clone_size: few; d_call: TRBD1; j_call: TRBJ2-1; v_call: TRBV29-1; cdr3_aa: CSEGQGGYNEQFF; cdr3_nt: TGCAGCGAGGGACAGGGGGGATACAATGAGCAGTTCTTC
clone_size: NA; d_call: NA; j_call: TRBJ1-3; v_call: TRBV4-1; cdr3_aa: CASIKDPILSGNTIYF; cdr3_nt: TGCGCCAGCATCAAAGACCCCATCCTCTCTGGAAACACCATATATTTT
clone_size: many; d_call: NA; j_call: TRBJ1-6; v_call: TRBV28; cdr3_aa: CASSMGGPNSPLHF; cdr3_nt: TGTGCCAGCAGTATGGGGGGGCCGAATTCACCCCTCCACTTT
clone_size: many; d_call: TRBD1; j_call: TRBJ1-1; v_call: TRBV7-9; cdr3_aa: CASSPQPGQGKNTEAFF; cdr3_nt: TGTGCCAGCAGCCCTCAGCCAGGACAGGGGAAGAACACTGAAGCTTTCTTT
clone_size: NA; d_call: TRBD2; j_call: TRBJ2-7; v_call: TRBV19; cdr3_aa: CASSIGASGSEQYF; cdr3_nt: TGTGCCAGTAGTATAGGGGCTAGCGGGTCGGAGCAGTACTTC
clone_size: NA; d_call: NA; j_call: TRBJ2-3; v_call: TRBV6-2/TRBV6-3; cdr3_aa: CASSYSPQRTSTDTQYF; cdr3_nt: TGTGCCAGCAGTTACTCGCCCCAGAGGACTAGCACAGATACGCAGTATTTT
clone_size: many; d_call: NA; j_call: TRBJ1-1; v_call: TRBV12-3/TRBV12-4; cdr3_aa: CASSFGLRGLNTEAFF; cdr3_nt: TGTGCCAGCAGTTTTGGCCTCCGGGGGTTGAACACTGAAGCTTTCTTT
clone_size: NA; d_call: NA; j_call: TRBJ2-7; v_call: TRBV11-2; cdr3_aa: CASSFGGTVYEQYF; cdr3_nt: TGTGCCAGCAGCTTTGGGGGGACAGTCTACGAGCAGTACTTC
clone_size: many; d_call: NA; j_call: TRBJ2-5; v_call: TRBV7-2; cdr3_aa: CASSSYGRAETQYF; cdr3_nt: TGTGCCAGCAGCTCCTATGGGCGGGCCGAGACCCAGTACTTC
clone_size: many; d_call: NA; j_call: TRBJ1-1; v_call: TRBV28; cdr3_aa: CASSLEDPGAAFF; cdr3_nt: TGTGCCAGCAGTTTAGAAGATCCAGGGGCAGCTTTCTTT
clone_size: few; d_call: NA; j_call: TRBJ1-2; v_call: TRBV3-1; cdr3_aa: CASSHGGSYGYTF; cdr3_nt: TGTGCCAGCAGCCATGGGGGATCTTACGGCTACACCTTC
clone_size: NA; d_call: TRBD2; j_call: TRBJ2-7; v_call: TRBV7-9; cdr3_aa: CASILTLAGWTYEQYF; cdr3_nt: TGTGCCAGCATCCTAACCCTAGCGGGATGGACCTACGAGCAGTACTTC
clone_size: many; d_call: NA; j_call: TRBJ1-4; v_call: TRBV6-1; cdr3_aa: CASSEWSRSPNEKLFF; cdr3_nt: TGTGCCAGCAGTGAATGGTCCAGGAGTCCTAATGAAAAACTGTTTTTT
clone_size: many; d_call: NA; j_call: TRBJ1-6; v_call: TRBV28; cdr3_aa: CASSFRTKPTRSGSPLHF; cdr3_nt: TGTGCCAGCAGTTTTCGGACAAAACCTACAAGGTCTGGATCACCCCTCCACTTT
clone_size: few; d_call: NA; j_call: TRBJ2-2; v_call: TRBV7-2; cdr3_aa: CASSLGQGRTGELFF; cdr3_nt: TGTGCCAGCAGCTTAGGGCAGGGACGCACCGGGGAGCTGTTTTTT
clone_size: once; d_call: NA; j_call: TRBJ1-1; v_call: TRBV6-2/TRBV6-3; cdr3_aa: CASSPTPQGREAFF; cdr3_nt: TGTGCCAGCAGTCCAACTCCTCAAGGCCGGGAAGCTTTCTTT
clone_size: NA; d_call: NA; j_call: TRBJ2-2; v_call: TRBV28; cdr3_aa: CASSYYPRGTGELFF; cdr3_nt: TGTGCCAGCAGTTACTACCCCAGGGGCACCGGGGAGCTGTTTTTT
clone_size: few; d_call: TRBD2; j_call: TRBJ2-3; v_call: TRBV28; cdr3_aa: CASSSPGLADTQYF; cdr3_nt: TGTGCCAGCAGCTCTCCGGGACTAGCAGATACGCAGTATTTT
clone_size: few; d_call: NA; j_call: TRBJ2-5; v_call: TRBV29-1; cdr3_aa: CSVELGGRETQYF; cdr3_nt: TGCAGCGTTGAACTCGGGGGCCGAGAGACCCAGTACTTC
clone_size: NA; d_call: TRBD1; j_call: TRBJ2-5; v_call: TRBV19; cdr3_aa: CASRKGQMEAQYF; cdr3_nt: TGTGCCAGTAGAAAGGGACAGATGGAGGCCCAGTACTTC
clone_size: NA; d_call: TRBD1; j_call: TRBJ2-3; v_call: TRBV12-3/TRBV12-4; cdr3_aa: CASSPGQGGSTDTQYF; cdr3_nt: TGTGCCAGCAGTCCCGGACAGGGAGGAAGCACAGATACGCAGTATTTT
clone_size: NA; d_call: TRBD1; j_call: TRBJ1-5; v_call: TRBV5-6; cdr3_aa: CASSLARGPSNQPQHF; cdr3_nt: TGTGCCAGCAGCTTGGCTAGGGGGCCGAGCAATCAGCCCCAGCATTTT
clone_size: many; d_call: TRBD2; j_call: TRBJ2-5; v_call: TRBV2; cdr3_aa: CASSPSGRARGETQYF; cdr3_nt: TGTGCCAGCAGCCCTAGCGGGAGGGCCCGGGGGGAGACCCAGTACTTC
clone_size: few; d_call: TRBD2; j_call: TRBJ2-7; v_call: TRBV5-1; cdr3_aa: CASSPGIAGGRWYF; cdr3_nt: TGCGCCAGCAGCCCGGGGATAGCGGGGGGCCGTTGGTACTTC
clone_size: few; d_call: NA; j_call: TRBJ2-6; v_call: TRBV28; cdr3_aa: CASSIRGAGANVLTF; cdr3_nt: TGTGCCAGCAGCATTAGGGGGGCTGGGGCCAACGTCCTGACTTTC
clone_size: NA; d_call: NA; j_call: TRBJ2-5; v_call: TRBV7-2; cdr3_aa: CASSLEFGVETQYF; cdr3_nt: TGTGCCAGCAGCTTAGAATTTGGGGTGGAGACCCAGTACTTC
clone_size: many; d_call: TRBD2; j_call: TRBJ2-5; v_call: TRBV9; cdr3_aa: CASSGGGPVTQYF; cdr3_nt: TGTGCCAGCAGCGGGGGAGGGCCGGTGACCCAGTACTTC
clone_size: few; d_call: NA; j_call: TRBJ2-2; v_call: TRBV29-1; cdr3_aa: CSVSYRERPGELFF; cdr3_nt: TGCAGCGTGTCTTACCGGGAGCGACCCGGGGAGCTGTTTTTT
clone_size: NA; d_call: TRBD1; j_call: TRBJ1-2; v_call: TRBV4-1; cdr3_aa: CASSLTGQGNYGYTF; cdr3_nt: TGCGCCAGCAGCCTCACCGGACAGGGAAACTATGGCTACACCTTC